Described below is a single T cell receptor beta chain sequence and its context. Its antigen is not identified. Healthy individuals of Caucasian origin from Russia, aged 6 to 90, served as donors. Next came a second PCR, run for roughly 7 to 12 cycles, which used a sample-barcoded 5' primer along with a J-beta primer mix. In TCRdb, the 5' RACE reads were re-called with MiXCR into one record per CDR3 protein. The table records 650,000 to 950,000 distinct CDR3 sequences, roughly 44% of them present only once. The data are from a study of blood T cells in healthy people across ages. Study findings and constraints: A roughly linear age-dependent decrease characterized TCR beta diversity per million T cells.

The CDR3 contains 17 residues. The trim removed 2 bases at V and 5 bases at J, leaving 17 bases unmatched. The germline gives CDR1 DFQATT, CDR2 SNEGSKA (reference sequence). Sequenced material: blood. The J gene is TRBJ2-7, the V gene TRBV20-1; 8 positions match TRBD2. This clonotype was obtained from a man aged 60 to 75 in good health. Here the CDR3 DNA reads TGCAGTGCTAGATCCCCGGGAGCGAGCGGGGGAGTCAACGAGCAGTACTTC. Translation: CSARSPGASGGVNEQYF.